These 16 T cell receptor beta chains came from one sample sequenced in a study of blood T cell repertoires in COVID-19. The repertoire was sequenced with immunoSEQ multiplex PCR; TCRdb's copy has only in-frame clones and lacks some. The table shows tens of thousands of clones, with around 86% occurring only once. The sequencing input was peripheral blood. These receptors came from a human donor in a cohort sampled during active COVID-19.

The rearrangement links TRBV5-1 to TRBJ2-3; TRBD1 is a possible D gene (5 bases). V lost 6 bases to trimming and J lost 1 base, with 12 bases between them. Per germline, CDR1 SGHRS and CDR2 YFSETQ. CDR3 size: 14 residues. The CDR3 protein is CASTRVFGTDTQYF. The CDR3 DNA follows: TGCGCCAGCACCAGGGTTTTCGGCACAGATACGCAGTATTTT.

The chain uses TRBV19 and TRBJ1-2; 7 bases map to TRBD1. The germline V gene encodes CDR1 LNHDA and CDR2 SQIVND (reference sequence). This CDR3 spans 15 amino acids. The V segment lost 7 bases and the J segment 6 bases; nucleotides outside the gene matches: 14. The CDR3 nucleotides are TGTGCCAGTAACCCTTGGAGGGGGCGCATGAATGGCTACACCTTC. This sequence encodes CASNPWRGRMNGYTF.

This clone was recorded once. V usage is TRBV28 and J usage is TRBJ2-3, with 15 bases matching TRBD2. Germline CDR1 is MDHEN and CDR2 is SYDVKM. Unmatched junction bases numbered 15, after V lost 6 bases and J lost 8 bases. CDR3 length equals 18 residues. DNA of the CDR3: TGTGCCAGCAGAGCAACTCCCGGGACTAGCGGGAGGATCGGTACGCAGTATTTT. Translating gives CASRATPGTSGRIGTQYF. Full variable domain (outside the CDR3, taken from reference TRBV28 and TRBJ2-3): DVKVTQSSRYLVKRTGEKVFLECVQDMDHENMFWYRQDPGLGLRLIYFSYDVKMKEKGDIPEGYSVSREKKERFSLILESASTNQTSMYLCASRATPGTSGRIGTQYFGPGTRLTVL.

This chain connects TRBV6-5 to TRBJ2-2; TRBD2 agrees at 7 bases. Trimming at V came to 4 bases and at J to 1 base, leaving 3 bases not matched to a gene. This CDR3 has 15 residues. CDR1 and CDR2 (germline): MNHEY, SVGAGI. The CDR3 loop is CASSLTSRNTGELFF. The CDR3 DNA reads TGTGCCAGCAGTTTGACTAGCAGGAACACCGGGGAGCTGTTTTTT.

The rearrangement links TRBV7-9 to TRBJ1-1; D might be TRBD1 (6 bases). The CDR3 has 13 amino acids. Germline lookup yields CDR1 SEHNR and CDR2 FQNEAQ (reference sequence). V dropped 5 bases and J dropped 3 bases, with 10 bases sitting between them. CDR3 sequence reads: CASSDRGYTEAFF. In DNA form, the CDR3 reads TGTGCCAGCAGCGATAGGGGGTACACTGAAGCTTTCTTT.

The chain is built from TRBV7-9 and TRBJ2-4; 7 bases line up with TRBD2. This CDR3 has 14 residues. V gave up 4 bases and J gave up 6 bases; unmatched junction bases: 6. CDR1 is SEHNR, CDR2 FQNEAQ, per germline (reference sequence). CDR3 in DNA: TGTGCCAGCAGCTCAAGGACTAGATTAAACATTCAGTACTTC. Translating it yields CASSSRTRLNIQYF.

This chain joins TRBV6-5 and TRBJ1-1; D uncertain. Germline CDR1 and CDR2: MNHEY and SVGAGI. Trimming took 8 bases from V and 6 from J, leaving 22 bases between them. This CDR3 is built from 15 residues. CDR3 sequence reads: CASSRGGPPLAEAFF. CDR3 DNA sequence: TGTGCCAGCTCTCGGGGAGGACCCCCTCTCGCTGAAGCTTTCTTT.

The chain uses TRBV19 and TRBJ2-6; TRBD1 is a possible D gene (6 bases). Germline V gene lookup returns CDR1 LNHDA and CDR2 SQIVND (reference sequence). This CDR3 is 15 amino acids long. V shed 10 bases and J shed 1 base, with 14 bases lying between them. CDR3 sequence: CAIKDSVSGANVLTF. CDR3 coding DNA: TGTGCCATCAAGGACAGCGTTTCTGGGGCCAACGTCCTGACTTTC.

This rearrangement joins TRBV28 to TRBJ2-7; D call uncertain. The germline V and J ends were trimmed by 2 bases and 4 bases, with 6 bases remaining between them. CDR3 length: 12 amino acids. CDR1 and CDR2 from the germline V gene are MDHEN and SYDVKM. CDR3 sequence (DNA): TGTGCCAGCAGTTTAACCCAGTACGAGCAGTACTTC. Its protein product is CASSLTQYEQYF.

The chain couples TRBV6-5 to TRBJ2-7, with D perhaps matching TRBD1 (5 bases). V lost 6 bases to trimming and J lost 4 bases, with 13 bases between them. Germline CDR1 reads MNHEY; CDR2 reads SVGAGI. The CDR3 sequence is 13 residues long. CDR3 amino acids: CASRPQGTYEQYF. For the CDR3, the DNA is TGTGCCAGCAGGCCCCAGGGAACTTACGAGCAGTACTTC.

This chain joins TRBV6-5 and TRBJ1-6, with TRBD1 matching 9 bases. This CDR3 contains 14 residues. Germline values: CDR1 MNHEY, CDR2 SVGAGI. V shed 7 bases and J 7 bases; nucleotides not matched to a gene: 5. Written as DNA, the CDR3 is TGTGCCAGCACTGGGACAGGGACAAATTCACCCCTCCACTTT. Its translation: CASTGTGTNSPLHF.

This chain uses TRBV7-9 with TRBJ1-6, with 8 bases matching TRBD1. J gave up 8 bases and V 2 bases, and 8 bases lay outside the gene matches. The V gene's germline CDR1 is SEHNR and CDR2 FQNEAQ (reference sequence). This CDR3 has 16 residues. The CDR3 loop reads CASSLYEDREDSPLHF. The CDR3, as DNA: TGTGCCAGCAGCTTATATGAGGACAGGGAGGATTCACCCCTCCACTTT.

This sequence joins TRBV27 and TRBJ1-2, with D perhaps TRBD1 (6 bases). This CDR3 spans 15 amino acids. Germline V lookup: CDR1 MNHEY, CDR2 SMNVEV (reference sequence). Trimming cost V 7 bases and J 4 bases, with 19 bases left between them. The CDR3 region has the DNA TGTGCCAGCACCCTTAAGGCAGGGGTGGGCTATGGCTACACCTTC. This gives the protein CASTLKAGVGYGYTF.

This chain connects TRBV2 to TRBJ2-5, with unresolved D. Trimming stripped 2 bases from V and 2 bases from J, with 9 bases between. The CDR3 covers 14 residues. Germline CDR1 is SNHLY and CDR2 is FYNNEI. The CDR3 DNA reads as TGTGCCAGCAGTGAAACCAGAGGACAAGAGACCCAGTACTTC. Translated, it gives CASSETRGQETQYF. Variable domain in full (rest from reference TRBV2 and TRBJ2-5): EPEVTQTPSHQVTQMGQEVILRCVPISNHLYFYWYRQILGQKVEFLVSFYNNEISEKSEIFDDQFSVERPDGSNFTLKIRSTKLEDSAMYFCASSETRGQETQYFGPGTRLLVL.

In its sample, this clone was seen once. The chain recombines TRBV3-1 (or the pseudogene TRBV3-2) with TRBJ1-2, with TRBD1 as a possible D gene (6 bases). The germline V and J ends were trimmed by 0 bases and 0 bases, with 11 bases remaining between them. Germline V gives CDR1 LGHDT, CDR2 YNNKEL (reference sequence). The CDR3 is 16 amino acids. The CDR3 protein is CASSQDEGVANYGYTF. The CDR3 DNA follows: TGTGCCAGCAGCCAAGATGAGGGGGTAGCTAACTATGGCTACACCTTC.

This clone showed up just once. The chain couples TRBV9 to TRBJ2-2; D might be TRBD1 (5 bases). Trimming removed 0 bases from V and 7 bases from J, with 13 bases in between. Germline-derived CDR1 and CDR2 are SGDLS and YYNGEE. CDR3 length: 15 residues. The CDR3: CASSVAQVRYGELFF. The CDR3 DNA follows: TGTGCCAGCAGCGTAGCACAGGTTAGGTACGGGGAGCTGTTTTTT.